This section outlines one T cell receptor (beta chain) sequence together with its context. Profiled with immunoSEQ multiplex PCR; TCRdb holds only in-frame clones, not every one. The sample has around 330,000 clones; around 88% are singletons. This entry is derived from a study of blood T cell repertoires in COVID-19. The CDR3 sequence is 17 residues long. The germline gives CDR1 LGHNA, CDR2 YNFKEQ. Trimming took off 0 bases at V and 1 base at J, with 15 bases between the two ends. The receptor was isolated from a woman younger than 45 with COVID-19, enrolled during active disease. This rearrangement joins TRBV4-2 to TRBJ1-1; D gene uncertain. Sequenced material: peripheral blood. The chain's CDR3 is CASSQDRRDLRNTEAFF. The DNA for the CDR3 is TGTGCCAGCAGCCAAGACCGGAGAGACCTACGGAACACTGAAGCTTTCTTT.